This T cell receptor beta chain was sequenced in a study of blood T cell repertoires in COVID-19. Study details: The study drew acute and convalescent COVID-19 samples from the United States, Italy and Spain. In each case, the material was cDNA or gDNA derived from T cells, B-cell-depleted T cells, or PBMCs.

Methods used by the authors: Reference gene primers were amplified, and this amplification served to estimate nucleated cell counts. Profiled with immunoSEQ multiplex PCR; TCRdb holds only in-frame clones, not every one. D and trimming come from the DNA, and the V and J calls and clone size come from that table. The sample consists of approximately 25,000 clones, 90% of them appearing once. From germline, CDR1 is MNHNY and CDR2 SVGAGI (reference sequence). The CDR3 spans 15 residues. Deletions cut 6 bases from V and 8 bases from J, with 20 bases between. Sequencing input: peripheral blood. The chain links TRBV6-6 to TRBJ2-1, with TRBD1 as a possible D gene (6 bases). The sequence derives from a woman aged 60-70 years with active COVID-19. In nucleotides, the CDR3 is TGTGCCAGCAGATCTCCAGGGGCGCATCGGGATGAGCAGTTCTTC. Protein sequence: CASRSPGAHRDEQFF.